This T cell receptor beta chain was sequenced for a study of tumor T cells in aggressive B-cell lymphoma. Using immunoSEQ multiplex PCR, the repertoire was profiled, and TCRdb retains in-frame clones only, with some absent. Seen here are 10,000 to 14,000 clones, 75% to 90% observed once, and the top ten hold about 2.2%. The CDR3 loop spans 16 amino acids. In germline, CDR1 is KGHSH, CDR2 LQKENI. J gave up 1 base and V 3 bases, and 7 bases lay outside the gene matches. What was sequenced was tumor tissue. The TCR was taken from an adult with diffuse large B cell lymphoma. The V gene is TRBV18, the J gene TRBJ2-7, with 9 bases identical to TRBD1. The CDR3 DNA is TGTGCCAGCTCACCGCTATGGACAGGGGCGTCCTACGAGCAGTACTTC. This encodes CASSPLWTGASYEQYF.